This TCR beta chain comes out of a study of T cell changes during pregnancy in multiple sclerosis. TCRdb keeps only in-frame clones here, not all; method: immunoSEQ multiplex PCR. The data contain 80,000 to 95,000 clones, roughly 95% of them singletons. The CDR3 consists of 15 residues. Germline V gene lookup returns CDR1 SGHRS and CDR2 YFSETQ. V was pared by 0 bases and J by 1 base, with 10 bases between. Specimen: peripheral blood, collected in the second trimester of pregnancy. The chain combines TRBV5-1 with TRBJ2-5; TRBD2 is a possible D gene (6 bases). This TCR was sampled from a female donor with multiple sclerosis, enrolled in a pregnancy study. The CDR3 DNA reads TGCGCCAGCAGCTTGGCGGGGGAGCCCCAAGAGACCCAGTACTTC. Translated, it gives CASSLAGEPQETQYF.